This T cell receptor beta chain was documented in a study of T cells in narcolepsy. This clone was seen more than once but under ten times. Sequencing used immunoSEQ multiplex PCR; TCRdb keeps in-frame clones, though not all of them. Of some 30,000 clones in the sample, 70% to 90% were seen once. There are 12 residues in the CDR3. The ends were cut back, 7 bases at V and 13 bases at J, with 16 bases in the middle. The V gene's germline CDR1 is MDHEN and CDR2 SYDVKM. The sequenced sample consisted of memory (CD45RA-) CD4+ T cells from blood. The TCR was taken from a human donor in good health. The rearrangement links TRBV28 to TRBJ2-2; maybe TRBD1 (6 bases). This CDR3 is CASTEGERRLFF. CDR3 DNA sequence: TGTGCCAGCACCGAGGGGGAGAGGAGGCTGTTTTTT.